Each of the 26 T cell receptor beta chains below was sequenced from the same sample in a study of beta chain features in type 1 diabetes (dated by TCRdb to the late 2010s). Libraries were built with the immunoSEQ multiplex PCR assay. All of the isolated RNA was reverse transcribed with the High Capacity cDNA Reverse Transcription Kit, so expressed TCRB transcripts were sequenced. TCRdb retrieved this table from immuneACCESS and kept in-frame rearrangements only. Not all clones are present; in checked studies, unresolved V genes account for under half, and no reason is known for the remainder. The sample records hundreds of thousands of clones, about 10% of which are singletons. Together, the top ten hold approximately 0.045% of the sample. Sequenced input: naive CD4+ T cells from blood. In the paper's terms, the cell subset or site label means: true naive CD4+ T cells. These receptors all come from a woman aged 18-35 years in good health.

This clone has a handful of counts. The CDR3 DNA reads as TGCGCCAGCAGCAATTTTGGGACTAGCGGCACCGGGGAGCTGTTTTTT. Its protein is CASSNFGTSGTGELFF. The V gene is TRBV4-3, the J gene TRBJ2-2, with TRBD2 matching 11 bases. With 5 bases clipped from V and 4 bases from J, the junction kept 6 bases outside the gene matches. CDR1 is LGHNA and CDR2 is YSLEER in the germline V gene. The CDR3 is made up of 16 amino acids.

There are a few counts of this clone. The chain has TRBV29-1 and TRBJ2-1; D not certain. V dropped 5 bases and J dropped 10 bases, with 9 bases sitting between them. The CDR3 sequence is 10 residues long. Per the germline V gene, CDR1 is SQVTM and CDR2 is ANQGSEA. In nucleotides, the CDR3 is TGCAGCGTTCGGATCCGCGAGCAGTTCTTC. It translates to CSVRIREQFF.

In this sample, this clone turned up a few times. The CDR3 DNA follows: TGCAGCGTCAGGGAGAAACAGGATGGGTTCTTC. Protein sequence: CSVREKQDGFF. J is TRBJ2-1 and V is TRBV29-1; D is possibly TRBD1 or TRBD2 (5 bases each). Trimming pared 6 bases from V and 15 bases from J, leaving 18 bases between. Germline CDR1 SQVTM, CDR2 ANQGSEA. The CDR3 consists of 11 residues.

This clone was found a few times. At the DNA level, this CDR3 is encoded by other sequences in the same sample as well. This chain joins TRBV5-1 and TRBJ2-1, with unresolved D. Between the trimmed V and J ends, which lost 0 bases and 4 bases, there was a span of 8 bases. Per germline, CDR1 SGHRS and CDR2 YFSETQ. The CDR3 length is 14 residues. In DNA form, the CDR3 reads TGCGCCAGCAGCTTGGTAGGGTCGTACAATGAGCAGTTCTTC. Amino acids: CASSLVGSYNEQFF.

This clone was seen a handful of times. The chain links TRBV30 to TRBJ1-1; D uncertain. CDR1 is GTSNPN, CDR2 SVGIG, per germline (reference sequence). The CDR3 is made up of 13 amino acids. Trimming stripped 0 bases from V and 11 bases from J, with 16 bases between. The CDR3 region is CAWSVSEGGRAFF. The CDR3 coding sequence is TGTGCCTGGAGTGTATCTGAAGGTGGGAGGGCTTTCTTT.

This clone was counted only a few times. This same CDR3 is encoded by further DNA sequences in the sample. This rearrangement joins TRBV7-9 to TRBJ2-3, with D uncertain. V gave up 1 base and J gave up 0 bases, with 8 bases separating them. The germline gives CDR1 SEHNR, CDR2 FQNEAQ (reference sequence). The CDR3 has 15 amino acids. The CDR3 bases are TGTGCCAGCAGCTTAGGGCGGTCAAGCACAGATACGCAGTATTTT. Translating gives CASSLGRSSTDTQYF.

This clone was seen only a few times. The chain joins TRBV5-1 to TRBJ2-5; unclear D gene. The V end was cut by 0 bases, the J end by 5 bases, with 11 bases between. CDR3 length: 14 residues. Germline CDR1 reads SGHRS; CDR2 reads YFSETQ. The CDR3 spells CASSLGPKEETQYF. CDR3 coding DNA: TGCGCCAGCAGCTTGGGACCGAAGGAGGAGACCCAGTACTTC.

V usage is TRBV7-2 and J usage is TRBJ2-4, with 8 bases aligning to TRBD1. Germline V CDR1 and CDR2: SGHTA, FQGNSA. The CDR3 covers 15 residues. After removal of 5 bases from V and 1 base from J, the junction contained 4 bases not matched to a gene. In DNA, the CDR3 is TGTGCCAGCAGCGGCAGGGGGCGCGCCAAAAACATTCAGTACTTC. It yields the protein CASSGRGRAKNIQYF.

The V and J genes are TRBV7-2 and TRBJ2-1; TRBD2 agrees at 7 bases. Germline V gene data show CDR1 as SGHTA and CDR2 as FQGNSA. This CDR3 has 13 amino acids. After removal of 2 bases from V and 7 bases from J, the junction contained 2 bases not matched to a gene. Written as DNA, the CDR3 is TGTGCCAGCAGCTTAAGGGAGGGGAATGAGCAGTTCTTC. It specifies CASSLREGNEQFF.

This chain uses TRBV6-6 with TRBJ1-1, with D uncertain. Trimming left V 7 bases short and J 6 bases short, with 9 bases between. Germline CDR1 and CDR2: MNHNY and SVGAGI (reference sequence). This CDR3 contains 11 residues. In DNA form, the CDR3 reads TGTGCCAGCACCATATACTCTGAAGCTTTCTTT. Protein product: CASTIYSEAFF.

This rearrangement joins TRBV7-2 to TRBJ2-1; D remains unclear. The CDR3 is 13 amino acids. V was shortened by 1 base and J by 5 bases, with 6 bases between the two germline ends. The germline V gene encodes CDR1 SGHTA and CDR2 FQGNSA. The CDR3 is CASSLVGDNEQFF. DNA of the CDR3: TGTGCCAGCAGCTTAGTGGGCGACAATGAGCAGTTCTTC.

This clone was found a few times. V usage is TRBV21-1 and J usage is TRBJ2-3. TRBV21-1 represents a pseudogene. The CDR3 contains 15 residues. The CDR3 loop is CASILKGGTADTQYF. In nucleotides, the CDR3 is TGTGCCAGCATCCTAAAAGGGGGGACCGCAGATACGCAGTATTTT.

J is TRBJ1-1 and V is TRBV29-1; a weak D match, TRBD1 (5 bases). The CDR3 has 13 residues. V lost 5 bases and J 2 bases, leaving 12 bases between the germline ends. CDR1 and CDR2 (germline): SQVTM, ANQGSEA. CDR3 DNA: TGCAGCGTTCAGACCACAGGTAACACTGAAGCTTTCTTT. As protein: CSVQTTGNTEAFF. Full variable domain (rest looked up from reference TRBV29-1 and TRBJ1-1): SAVISQKPSRDICQRGTSLTIQCQVDSQVTMMFWYRQQPGQSLTLIATANQGSEATYESGFVIDKFPISRPNLTFSTLTVSNMSPEDSSIYLCSVQTTGNTEAFFGQGTRLTVV.

This clone occurred a few times. V is TRBV5-1 and J is TRBJ2-3; TRBD1 matches 9 bases. The CDR3 totals 17 residues. In germline, CDR1 is SGHRS, CDR2 YFSETQ. Trimming took 2 bases from V and 4 from J; bases not matched to a gene: 11. In DNA, the CDR3 is TGCGCCAGCAGCTTAGCCCCGGGACAGGGTGGCCCAGATACGCAGTATTTT. Translating it yields CASSLAPGQGGPDTQYF.

This clone has a handful of counts. This chain uses TRBV5-1 with TRBJ2-3, with D hard to call. The CDR3 is 14 residues long. The V and J ends lost 0 bases and 3 bases respectively, with 8 bases between them. CDR1 SGHRS and CDR2 YFSETQ come from the germline V gene. The CDR3 spells CASSLALMTDTQYF. CDR3 sequence (DNA): TGCGCCAGCAGCTTGGCCTTGATGACAGATACGCAGTATTTT.

The genes are TRBV7-2 and TRBJ1-5; 8 positions match TRBD1. The trim removed 6 bases at V and 6 bases at J, leaving 4 bases unmatched. This CDR3 has 13 residues. Germline V gives CDR1 SGHTA, CDR2 FQGNSA. Written as DNA, the CDR3 is TGTGCCAGCAGTCGACAGGGGAGTCAGCCCCAGCATTTT. It yields the protein CASSRQGSQPQHF.

The CDR3 loop is CASSPLGPTYNEQFF. CDR3 DNA sequence: TGCGCCAGCAGCCCACTGGGACCGACCTACAATGAGCAGTTCTTC. V usage is TRBV5-1 and J usage is TRBJ2-1; D possibly matches TRBD1 or TRBD2 (5 bases each). Trimming removed 4 bases at V and 2 bases at J, with 13 bases between. CDR3 length equals 15 residues. CDR1 SGHRS and CDR2 YFSETQ come from the germline V gene.

The chain joins TRBV2 to TRBJ1-1, with no clear D. V was pared by 3 bases and J by 1 base, with 9 bases between. This CDR3 has 14 amino acids. The germline CDR1 and CDR2 sequences are SNHLY and FYNNEI. The CDR3 DNA reads TGTGCCAGCAGTGACAGGCTATCGAACACTGAAGCTTTCTTT. It is translated as CASSDRLSNTEAFF. Complete variable domain (other parts from reference TRBV2 and TRBJ1-1): EPEVTQTPSHQVTQMGQEVILRCVPISNHLYFYWYRQILGQKVEFLVSFYNNEISEKSEIFDDQFSVERPDGSNFTLKIRSTKLEDSAMYFCASSDRLSNTEAFFGQGTRLTVV.

This rearrangement joins TRBV28 to TRBJ1-3; D may be TRBD1 (6 bases). CDR3 length: 16 amino acids. Trimming took off 7 bases at V and 0 bases at J, with 16 bases between the two ends. From germline, CDR1 is MDHEN and CDR2 SYDVKM. CDR3 sequence: CASTIRQVLSGNTIYF. CDR3 in DNA: TGTGCCAGCACCATCCGACAGGTGCTCTCTGGAAACACCATATATTTT.

This chain links TRBV7-3 with TRBJ2-1; no firm D call. The germline V and J ends were trimmed by 8 bases and 0 bases, with 14 bases remaining between them. CDR1 and CDR2 from the germline V gene are SGHTA and FQGTGA. The CDR3 totals 15 residues. The CDR3: CASRRTHSSYNEQFF. The CDR3 region has the DNA TGTGCCAGCCGGCGGACCCACAGCTCCTACAATGAGCAGTTCTTC.

There are a few counts of this clone. This chain connects TRBV28 to TRBJ2-7; D is tentatively TRBD1 or TRBD2 (7 bases each). Germline-derived CDR1 and CDR2 are MDHEN and SYDVKM. The length of the CDR3 is 13 residues. The ends were cut back, 6 bases at V and 2 bases at J, with 11 bases in the middle. The CDR3 bases are TGTGCCAGCAGGACAGGGAGGGCCTACGAGCAGTACTTC. It is translated as CASRTGRAYEQYF.

The genes are TRBV5-4 and TRBJ1-1; D is undetermined. This CDR3 comprises 12 residues. Germline values: CDR1 SGHNT, CDR2 YYREEE (reference sequence). Trimming left V 0 bases short and J 5 bases short, with 5 bases between. Here the CDR3 DNA reads TGTGCCAGCAGCTTGGACAATACTGAAGCTTTCTTT. Protein: CASSLDNTEAFF.

V gene TRBV18 combines with J gene TRBJ2-7; the match to TRBD2 covers 8 bases. With 0 bases clipped from V and 2 bases from J, the junction kept 6 bases outside the gene matches. Germline loops: CDR1 KGHSH, CDR2 LQKENI. This CDR3 comprises 16 residues. The CDR3 reads CASSPPSLAGPYEQYF. CDR3 sequence (DNA): TGTGCCAGCTCACCACCCTCCCTAGCGGGTCCCTACGAGCAGTACTTC.

This clone was detected a few times. The genes are TRBV19 and TRBJ1-5; D is unclear. Germline CDR1 is LNHDA and CDR2 is SQIVND (reference sequence). The CDR3 spans 14 residues. The V end was cut by 5 bases, the J end by 0 bases, with 8 bases between. Written as DNA, the CDR3 is TGTGCCAGTAGTGTGGCAGGTAGCAATCAGCCCCAGCATTTT. Translating gives CASSVAGSNQPQHF.

The chain has TRBV9 and TRBJ2-5; 7 bases are shared with TRBD2. This CDR3 contains 17 residues. Looked up from germline, CDR1 is SGDLS and CDR2 is YYNGEE. V shed 4 bases, J shed 1 base, and the junction held 13 bases outside the gene matches. The CDR3: CASSPPWGGSGQETQYF. CDR3 in DNA: TGTGCCAGCAGCCCACCCTGGGGGGGTTCGGGCCAAGAGACCCAGTACTTC.

The chain uses TRBV7-9 and TRBJ2-1; a possible D gene is TRBD1 (5 bases). This CDR3 spans 14 amino acids. The V and J ends lost 4 bases and 4 bases respectively, with 11 bases between them. Germline V gene lookup returns CDR1 SEHNR and CDR2 FQNEAQ (reference sequence). In nucleotides, the CDR3 is TGTGCCAGCAGCTCCACAGGCGATTACAATGAGCAGTTCTTC. Translation: CASSSTGDYNEQFF.